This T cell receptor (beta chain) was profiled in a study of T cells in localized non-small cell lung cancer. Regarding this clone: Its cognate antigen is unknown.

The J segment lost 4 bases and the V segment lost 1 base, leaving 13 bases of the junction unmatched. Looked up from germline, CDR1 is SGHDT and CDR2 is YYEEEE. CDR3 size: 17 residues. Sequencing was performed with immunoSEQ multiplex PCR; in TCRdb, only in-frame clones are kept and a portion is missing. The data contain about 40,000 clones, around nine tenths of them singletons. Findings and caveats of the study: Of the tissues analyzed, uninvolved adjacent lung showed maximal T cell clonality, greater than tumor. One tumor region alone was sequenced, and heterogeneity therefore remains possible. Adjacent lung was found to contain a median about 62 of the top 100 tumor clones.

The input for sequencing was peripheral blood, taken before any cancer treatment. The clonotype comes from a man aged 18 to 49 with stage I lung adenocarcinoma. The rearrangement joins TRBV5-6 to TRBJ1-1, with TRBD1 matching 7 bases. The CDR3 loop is CASSLRQGRDRGTEAFF. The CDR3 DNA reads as TGTGCCAGCAGCTTGCGACAGGGAAGGGATCGAGGCACTGAAGCTTTCTTT.